What follows describes a single TCR beta chain. The protocol was immunoSEQ multiplex PCR, while the TCRdb copy is restricted to in-frame clones and leaves out a portion. The data contain some 80,000 clones, approximately 97% of them seen just once; the ten biggest clones take up 0.31%. This record comes from a study of technical replicates of blood from several donors. V lost 9 bases to trimming and J lost 0 bases, with 9 bases between them. This CDR3 has 13 amino acids. The germline V gene encodes CDR1 SNHLY and CDR2 FYNNEI. The TCR comes from a human donor in good health. The chain carries TRBV2 and TRBJ2-1; D not resolved. What was sequenced was T cells isolated from PBMCs. The CDR3 coding sequence is TGTGCCAGAGGCGGCAGCTCCTACAATGAGCAGTTCTTC. Protein: CARGGSSYNEQFF.